This T cell receptor beta chain was recorded in a study of cytomegalovirus exposure and HLA in healthy donors. Study observations and caveats: Sequencing likely caused a cluster of highly shared sequence variants. In presence/absence analyses, roughly uniform sequencing depth across donors was assumed. In an earlier analysis, in several hundred donors, most V segments appeared productive either ~90% or ~30% of the time.

The CDR3 is 13 residues long. The germline V gene has CDR1 SEHNR and CDR2 FQNEAQ (reference sequence). The study sampled nominally healthy donors, though unrecorded immune exposures were likely. This clone was counted once. As yet, its antigen is unknown. The junction departs from the called germline gene at one end, perhaps through a read error. The PCR made use of 60 Vbeta and 13 Jbeta primers. Sequencing used immunoSEQ multiplex PCR; TCRdb keeps in-frame clones, though not all of them. The table records under 200,000 clones, about four fifths of them present only once. The sample consisted of PBMCs. The chain uses TRBV7-9 and TRBJ2-7; no clear D gene. This sequence originates from a male donor in good health and CMV-seropositive. The CDR3 DNA follows: TGTTCCAGCAGCTTAGAATCCGTCTACGAGCAGTACTTC. This translates into CSSSLESVYEQYF.